What follows describes a single T cell receptor beta chain. Its antigen is undetermined. This specimen belongs to a study of T-cell reconstitution after alpha-beta-depleted transplantation in children. The CDR3 covers 14 residues. Germline CDR1 MNHEY, CDR2 SMNVEV (reference sequence). V was pared by 5 bases and J by 9 bases, with 10 bases of the junction left unmatched. Preparation of the TCRbeta library used unique molecular identifiers. One entry per CDR3 protein, called by TCRdb with MiXCR from the PCR reads. The sample has hundreds of thousands of distinct CDR3 sequences, 20% to 30% seen once. Study results and limitations: After transplant, at about two months, alpha-beta T cells were reportedly derived from several hundred expanded graft clones. When one year had passed after transplant, most T-cell counts and diversity came from newly produced T cells. Elevated TCRbeta diversity at day 60 was traced, in some patients, to surviving recipient T cells and thymic progenitors.

Source: PBMCs, mostly from graft donor cells, taken 360 days after TCRalphabeta/CD19-depleted stem cell transplant. V is TRBV27 and J is TRBJ2-1; the match to TRBD1 covers 7 bases. The clonotype comes from a female patient aged 2-9 years who had a stem cell transplant for congenital amegakaryocytic thrombocytopenia, so the T cells may come from the graft donor. In nucleotides, the CDR3 is TGTGCCAGCAGTCATCGACAGGGCAGAGGTGAGCAGTTCTTC. Translating it yields CASSHRQGRGEQFF.